Reported below is one TCR beta chain. The CDR3 covers 14 residues. Germline CDR1 reads SGHTA; CDR2 reads FQGTGA. V was shortened by 4 bases and J by 6 bases, with 12 bases between the two germline ends. These data come from a study of OX40 agonist ivuxolimab in advanced cancers. Measured with immunoSEQ multiplex PCR; TCRdb has only the in-frame clones, and not every one. The sample includes about 48,000 clones, approximately 89% of them seen just once. The chain recombines TRBV7-3 with TRBJ2-2; D possibly corresponds to TRBD2 (6 bases). The sequencing used CD4+ or CD8+ T cells sorted from blood, collected in a trial of the OX40 agonist ivuxolimab. The clonotype was recovered from an adult with an advanced solid tumor such as melanoma, head and neck, liver or kidney cancer. The CDR3 DNA reads TGTGCCAGCAGCTCCCGGGGGTCGGCCGGGGAGCTGTTTTTT. Encoded protein: CASSSRGSAGELFF.